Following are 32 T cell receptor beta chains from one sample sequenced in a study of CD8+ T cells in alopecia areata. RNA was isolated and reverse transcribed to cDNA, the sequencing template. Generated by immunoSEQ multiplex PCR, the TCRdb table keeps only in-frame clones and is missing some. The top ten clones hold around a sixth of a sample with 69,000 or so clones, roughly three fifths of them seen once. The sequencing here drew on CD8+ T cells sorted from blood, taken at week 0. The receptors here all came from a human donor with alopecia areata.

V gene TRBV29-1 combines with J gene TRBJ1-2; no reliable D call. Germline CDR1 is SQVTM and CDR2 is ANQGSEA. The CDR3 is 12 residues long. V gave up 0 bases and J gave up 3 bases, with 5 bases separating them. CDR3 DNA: TGCAGCGTTGAAGATTCAGACTATGGCTACACCTTC. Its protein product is CSVEDSDYGYTF.

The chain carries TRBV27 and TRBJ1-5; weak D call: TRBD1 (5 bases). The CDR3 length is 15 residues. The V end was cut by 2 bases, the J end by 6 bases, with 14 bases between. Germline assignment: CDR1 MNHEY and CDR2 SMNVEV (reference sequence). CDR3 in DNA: TGTGCCAGCAGTTTACGGGCAGGGACGGTTCAGCCCCAGCATTTT. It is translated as CASSLRAGTVQPQHF.

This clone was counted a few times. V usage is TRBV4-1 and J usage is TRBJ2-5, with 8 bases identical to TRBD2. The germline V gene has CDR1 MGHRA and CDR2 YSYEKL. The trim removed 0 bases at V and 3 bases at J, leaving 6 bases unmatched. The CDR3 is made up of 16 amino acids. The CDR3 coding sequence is TGCGCCAGCAGCCAAGAAACTAGCGGAGCAGAAGAGACCCAGTACTTC. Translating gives CASSQETSGAEETQYF.

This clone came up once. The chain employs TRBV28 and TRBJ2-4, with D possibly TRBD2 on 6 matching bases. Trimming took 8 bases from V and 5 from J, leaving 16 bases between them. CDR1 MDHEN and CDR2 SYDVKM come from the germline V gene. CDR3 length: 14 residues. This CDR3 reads CASQMPGGENIQYF. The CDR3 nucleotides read TGTGCCAGCCAAATGCCAGGAGGGGAAAACATTCAGTACTTC.

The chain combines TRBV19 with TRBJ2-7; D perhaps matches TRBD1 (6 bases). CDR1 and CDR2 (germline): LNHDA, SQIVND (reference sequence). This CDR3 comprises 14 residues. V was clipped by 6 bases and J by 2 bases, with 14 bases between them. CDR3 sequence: CASRLSDSTYEQYF. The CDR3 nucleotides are TGTGCCAGTAGATTATCGGACAGCACCTACGAGCAGTACTTC.

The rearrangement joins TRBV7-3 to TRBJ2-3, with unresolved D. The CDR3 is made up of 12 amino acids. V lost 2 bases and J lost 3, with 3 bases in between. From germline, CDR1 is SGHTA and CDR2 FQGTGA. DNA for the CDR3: TGTGCCAGCAGCTTAGCTACAGATACGCAGTATTTT. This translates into CASSLATDTQYF.

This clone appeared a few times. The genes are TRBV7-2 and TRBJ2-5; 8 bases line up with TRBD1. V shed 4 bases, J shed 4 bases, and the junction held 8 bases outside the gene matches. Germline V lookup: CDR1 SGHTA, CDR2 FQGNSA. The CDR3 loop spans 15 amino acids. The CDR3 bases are TGTGCCAGCAGCTCTGACAGGGGTATTCGAGAGACCCAGTACTTC. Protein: CASSSDRGIRETQYF.

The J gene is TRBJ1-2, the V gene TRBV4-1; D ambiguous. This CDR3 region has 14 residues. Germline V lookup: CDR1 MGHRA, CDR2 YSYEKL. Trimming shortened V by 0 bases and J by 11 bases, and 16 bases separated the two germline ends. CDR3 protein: CASSQDGIAAGYTF. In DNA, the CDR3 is TGCGCCAGCAGCCAAGATGGCATTGCCGCGGGTTACACCTTC.

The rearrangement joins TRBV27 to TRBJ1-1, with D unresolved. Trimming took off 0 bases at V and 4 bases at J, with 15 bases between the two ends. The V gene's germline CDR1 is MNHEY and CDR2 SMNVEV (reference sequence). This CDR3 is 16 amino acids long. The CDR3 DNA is TGTGCCAGCAGTTTATCCGTAGGAGGGATTGTCACTGAAGCTTTCTTT. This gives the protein CASSLSVGGIVTEAFF.

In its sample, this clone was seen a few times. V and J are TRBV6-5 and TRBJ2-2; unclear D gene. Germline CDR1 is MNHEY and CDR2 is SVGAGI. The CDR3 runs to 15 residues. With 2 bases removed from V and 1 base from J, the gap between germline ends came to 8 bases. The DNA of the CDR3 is TGTGCCAGCAGTTACGGGATGGGGAACACCGGGGAGCTGTTTTTT. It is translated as CASSYGMGNTGELFF.

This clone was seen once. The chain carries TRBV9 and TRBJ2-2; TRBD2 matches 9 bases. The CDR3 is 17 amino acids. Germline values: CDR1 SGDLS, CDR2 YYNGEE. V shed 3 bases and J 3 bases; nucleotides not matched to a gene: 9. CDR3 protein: CASSAPRRGGDTGELFF. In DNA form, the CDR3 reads TGTGCCAGCAGCGCCCCTCGGCGCGGGGGGGACACCGGGGAGCTGTTTTTT.

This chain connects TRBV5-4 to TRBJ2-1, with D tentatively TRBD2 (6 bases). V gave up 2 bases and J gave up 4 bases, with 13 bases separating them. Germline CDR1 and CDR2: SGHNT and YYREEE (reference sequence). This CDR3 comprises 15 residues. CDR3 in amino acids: CASSLWGDQYNEQFF. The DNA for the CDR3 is TGTGCCAGCAGCTTATGGGGGGACCAGTACAATGAGCAGTTCTTC. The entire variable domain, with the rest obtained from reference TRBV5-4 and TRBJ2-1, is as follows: ETGVTQSPTHLIKTRGQQVTLRCSSQSGHNTVSWYQQALGQGPQFIFQYYREEENGRGNFPPRFSGLQFPNYSSELNVNALELDDSALYLCASSLWGDQYNEQFFGPGTRLTVL.

CDR3 amino acids: CATFDASGLSEQYF. CDR3 coding DNA: TGTGCCACCTTTGATGCCTCGGGACTAAGCGAGCAGTACTTC. The genes are TRBV2 and TRBJ2-7; 7 nucleotides agree with TRBD2. Germline CDR1 SNHLY, CDR2 FYNNEI. V trimming: 10 bases; J trimming: 6 bases; junction bases outside the gene matches: 15. CDR3 length: 14 residues.

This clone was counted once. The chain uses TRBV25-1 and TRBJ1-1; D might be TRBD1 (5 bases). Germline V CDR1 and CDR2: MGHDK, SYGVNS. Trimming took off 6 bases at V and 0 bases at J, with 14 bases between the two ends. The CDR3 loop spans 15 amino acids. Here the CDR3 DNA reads TGTGCCAGCAGCCCCATGGGGGGTCTGAACACTGAAGCTTTCTTT. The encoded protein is CASSPMGGLNTEAFF.

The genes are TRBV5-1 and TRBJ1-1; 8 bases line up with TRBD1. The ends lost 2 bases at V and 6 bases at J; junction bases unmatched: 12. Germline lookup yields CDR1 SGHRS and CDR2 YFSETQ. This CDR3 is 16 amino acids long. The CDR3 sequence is CASSLGQGALRAEAFF. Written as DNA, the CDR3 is TGCGCCAGCAGCTTAGGCCAGGGGGCTCTAAGGGCTGAAGCTTTCTTT.

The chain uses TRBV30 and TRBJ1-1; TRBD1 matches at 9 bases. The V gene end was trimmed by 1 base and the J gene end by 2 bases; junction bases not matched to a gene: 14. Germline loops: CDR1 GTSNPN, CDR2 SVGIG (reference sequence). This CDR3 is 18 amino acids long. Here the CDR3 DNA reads TGTGCCTGGAGTGAAAATTTGGGACAGGGCTTATATAACACTGAAGCTTTCTTT. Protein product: CAWSENLGQGLYNTEAFF.

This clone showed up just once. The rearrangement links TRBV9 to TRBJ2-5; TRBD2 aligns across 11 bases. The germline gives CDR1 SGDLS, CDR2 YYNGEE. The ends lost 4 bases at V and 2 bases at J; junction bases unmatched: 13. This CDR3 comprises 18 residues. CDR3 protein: CASSTGLAGLSLQETQYF. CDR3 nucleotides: TGTGCCAGCAGCACCGGACTAGCGGGTCTTTCTCTACAAGAGACCCAGTACTTC.

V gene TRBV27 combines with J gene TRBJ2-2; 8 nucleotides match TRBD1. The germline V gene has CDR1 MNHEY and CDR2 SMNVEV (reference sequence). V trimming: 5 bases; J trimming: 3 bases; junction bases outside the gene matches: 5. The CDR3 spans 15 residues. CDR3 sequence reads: CASSAGTGYTGELFF. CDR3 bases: TGTGCCAGCAGTGCTGGGACAGGTTACACCGGGGAGCTGTTTTTT.

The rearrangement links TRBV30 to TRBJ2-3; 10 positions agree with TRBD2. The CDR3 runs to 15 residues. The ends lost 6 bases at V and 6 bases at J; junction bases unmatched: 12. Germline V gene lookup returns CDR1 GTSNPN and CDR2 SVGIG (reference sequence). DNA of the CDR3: TGTGCCTGCACAAGAGCGGGAGGGCCCTCGGATACGCAGTATTTT. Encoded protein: CACTRAGGPSDTQYF.

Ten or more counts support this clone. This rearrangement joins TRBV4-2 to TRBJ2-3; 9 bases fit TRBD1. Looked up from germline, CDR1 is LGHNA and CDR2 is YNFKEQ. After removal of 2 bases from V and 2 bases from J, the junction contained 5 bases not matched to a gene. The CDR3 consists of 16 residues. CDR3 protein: CASSQKDRGDTDTQYF. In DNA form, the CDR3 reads TGTGCCAGCAGCCAAAAGGACAGGGGTGACACAGATACGCAGTATTTT.

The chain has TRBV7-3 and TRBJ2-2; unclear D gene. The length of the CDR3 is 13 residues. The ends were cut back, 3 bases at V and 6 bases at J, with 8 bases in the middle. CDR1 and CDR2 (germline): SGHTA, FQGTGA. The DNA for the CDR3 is TGTGCCAGCAGCTTGGCCGGCGCCGGGGAGCTGTTTTTT. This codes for CASSLAGAGELFF.

In nucleotides, the CDR3 is TGCAGCGTTGACGGACTTCGGGGTGGCTACACCTTC. It encodes CSVDGLRGGYTF. The chain carries TRBV29-1 and TRBJ1-2; D remains ambiguous. Trimming removed 3 bases at V and 7 bases at J, with 12 bases between. Germline-derived CDR1 and CDR2 are SQVTM and ANQGSEA. CDR3 length: 12 amino acids.

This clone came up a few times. This CDR3 is CATGPLPNTGELFF. CDR3 coding DNA: TGTGCCACCGGACCGCTCCCGAACACCGGGGAGCTGTTTTTT. The chain uses TRBV27 and TRBJ2-2; D not resolved. The CDR3 consists of 14 residues. Germline values: CDR1 MNHEY, CDR2 SMNVEV (reference sequence). The ends were cut back, 10 bases at V and 0 bases at J, with 12 bases in the middle.

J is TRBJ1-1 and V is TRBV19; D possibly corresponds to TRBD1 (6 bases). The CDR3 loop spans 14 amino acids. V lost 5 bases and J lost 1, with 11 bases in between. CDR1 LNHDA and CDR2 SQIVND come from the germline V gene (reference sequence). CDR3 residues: CASSSRTENTEAFF. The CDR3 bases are TGTGCCAGTAGTTCCCGGACAGAGAACACTGAAGCTTTCTTT.

The CDR3 bases are TGTGCCAGCAGCCATCTCCCGCTGGAGATGGCCTACGAGCAGTACTTC. Translated, it gives CASSHLPLEMAYEQYF. The chain joins TRBV11-2 to TRBJ2-7; D is uncertain. This CDR3 spans 16 amino acids. The V gene lost 5 bases and the J gene lost 2 bases, with 19 bases spanning the gap. The germline gives CDR1 SGHAT, CDR2 FQNNGV.

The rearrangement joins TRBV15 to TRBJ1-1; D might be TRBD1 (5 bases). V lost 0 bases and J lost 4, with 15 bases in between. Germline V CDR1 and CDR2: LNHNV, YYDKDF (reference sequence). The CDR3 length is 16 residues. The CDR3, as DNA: TGTGCCACCAGCAGAGATGAACAGGCGGATCCCACTGAAGCTTTCTTT. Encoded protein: CATSRDEQADPTEAFF.

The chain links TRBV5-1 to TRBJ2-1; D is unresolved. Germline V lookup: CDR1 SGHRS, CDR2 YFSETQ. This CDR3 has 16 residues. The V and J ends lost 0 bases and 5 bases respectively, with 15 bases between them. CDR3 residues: CASSLERGLGDNEQFF. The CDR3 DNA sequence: TGCGCCAGCAGCTTGGAACGTGGGCTTGGGGACAATGAGCAGTTCTTC.

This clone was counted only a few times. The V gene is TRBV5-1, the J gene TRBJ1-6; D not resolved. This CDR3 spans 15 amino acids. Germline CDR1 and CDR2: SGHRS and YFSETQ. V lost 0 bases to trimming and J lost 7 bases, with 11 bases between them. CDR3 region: CASSLGYGSNSPLHF. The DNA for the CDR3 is TGCGCCAGCAGCTTGGGGTACGGTTCAAATTCACCCCTCCACTTT.

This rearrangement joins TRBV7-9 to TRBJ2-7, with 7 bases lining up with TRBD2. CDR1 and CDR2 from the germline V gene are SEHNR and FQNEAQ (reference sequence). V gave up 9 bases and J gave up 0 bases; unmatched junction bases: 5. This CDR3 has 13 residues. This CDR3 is CASRSGTSYEQYF. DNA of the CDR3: TGTGCCAGTAGGAGCGGGACCTCCTACGAGCAGTACTTC.

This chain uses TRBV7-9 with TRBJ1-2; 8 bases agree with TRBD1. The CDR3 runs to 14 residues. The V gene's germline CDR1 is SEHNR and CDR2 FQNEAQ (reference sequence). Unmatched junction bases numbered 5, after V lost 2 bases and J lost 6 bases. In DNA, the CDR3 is TGTGCCAGCAGCTTAATGGACAGGGCCAATGGCTACACCTTC. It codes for CASSLMDRANGYTF. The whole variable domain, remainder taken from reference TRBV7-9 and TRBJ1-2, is DTGVSQNPRHKITKRGQNVTFRCDPISEHNRLYWYRQTLGQGPEFLTYFQNEAQLEKSRLLSDRFSAERPKGSFSTLEIQRTEQGDSAMYLCASSLMDRANGYTFGSGTRLTVV.

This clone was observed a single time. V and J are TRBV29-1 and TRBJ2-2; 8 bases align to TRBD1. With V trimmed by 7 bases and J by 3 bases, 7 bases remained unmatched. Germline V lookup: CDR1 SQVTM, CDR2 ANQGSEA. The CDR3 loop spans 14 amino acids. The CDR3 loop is CSAEAGGYTGELFF. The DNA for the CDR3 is TGCAGCGCCGAGGCAGGGGGCTACACCGGGGAGCTGTTTTTT.

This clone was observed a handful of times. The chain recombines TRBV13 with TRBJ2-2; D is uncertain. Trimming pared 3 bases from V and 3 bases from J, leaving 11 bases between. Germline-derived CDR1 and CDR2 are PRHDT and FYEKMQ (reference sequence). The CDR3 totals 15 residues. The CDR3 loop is CASSLLILDTGELFF. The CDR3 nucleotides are TGTGCCAGCAGCTTGCTAATCCTGGACACCGGGGAGCTGTTTTTT.